Presented here are 16 T cell receptor beta chains from one specimen sequenced in a study of T cell responses to AZD1222 COVID-19 vaccine. Generated by immunoSEQ multiplex PCR, the TCRdb table keeps only in-frame clones and is missing some. The table records 70,000 or so clones, around 87% of them present only once. Sequencing was performed on peripheral blood, taken on day 0 of AZD1222 vaccination. These receptors all stem from an adult in good health.

This chain connects TRBV30 to TRBJ1-5; no clear D. With 0 bases removed from V and 3 bases from J, the gap between germline ends came to 9 bases. The germline V gene has CDR1 GTSNPN and CDR2 SVGIG (reference sequence). CDR3 length: 14 residues. CDR3 loop: CAWSVPGTNQPQHF. CDR3 nucleotide sequence: TGTGCCTGGAGTGTTCCCGGAACCAATCAGCCCCAGCATTTT.

The V and J genes are TRBV7-2 and TRBJ2-7, with a possible D match to TRBD1 (6 bases). Trimming pared 1 base from V and 0 bases from J, leaving 13 bases between. Germline CDR1 reads SGHTA; CDR2 reads FQGNSA. CDR3 length: 16 amino acids. The CDR3: CASSLDRANPSYEQYF. As DNA, the CDR3 is TGTGCCAGCAGCTTAGACAGGGCGAACCCCTCCTACGAGCAGTACTTC.

The chain carries TRBV30 and TRBJ2-7; unclear D gene. Trimming took off 0 bases at V and 0 bases at J, with 9 bases between the two ends. Per the germline V gene, CDR1 is GTSNPN and CDR2 is SVGIG (reference sequence). The CDR3 length is 14 residues. For the CDR3, the DNA is TGTGCCTGGAGTGTATACCTTCGCTCCTACGAGCAGTACTTC. As protein: CAWSVYLRSYEQYF.

This clone was observed a single time. This chain uses TRBV20-1 with TRBJ1-2, with a weak D call TRBD1 (5 bases). Germline V gene sequence: CDR1 DFQATT, CDR2 SNEGSKA (reference sequence). The CDR3 runs to 13 residues. The V gene lost 3 bases and the J gene lost 8 bases, with 16 bases spanning the gap. For the CDR3, the DNA is TGCAGTGCTAGTGGACGAGGGGTGGGAGGCTACACCTTC. It encodes CSASGRGVGGYTF.

This chain joins TRBV6-5 and TRBJ2-5, with TRBD2 matching over 7 bases. With V trimmed by 7 bases and J by 5 bases, 7 bases remained unmatched. This CDR3 contains 13 residues. From germline, CDR1 is MNHEY and CDR2 SVGAGI. CDR3 DNA sequence: TGTGCCAGCATAGAGGGGAGGGTTGAGACCCAGTACTTC. It yields the protein CASIEGRVETQYF.

This chain joins TRBV2 and TRBJ2-2, with 8 positions matching TRBD1. Germline V gives CDR1 SNHLY, CDR2 FYNNEI. This CDR3 has 13 amino acids. Trimming cost V 6 bases and J 9 bases; bases outside gene matches: 6. In nucleotides, the CDR3 is TGTGCCAGCAGCAGGGACAGGTACCGGGAGCTGTTTTTT. Translation: CASSRDRYRELFF.

The chain joins TRBV6-1 to TRBJ1-3; no definite D call. CDR1 is MNHNS and CDR2 is SASEGT in the germline V gene. The V end was cut by 0 bases, the J end by 3 bases, with 3 bases between. This CDR3 comprises 13 residues. CDR3 sequence (DNA): TGTGCCAGCAGTGAAGCTGTTGGAAACACCATATATTTT. Translating it yields CASSEAVGNTIYF.

The V gene is TRBV3-1 (or the pseudogene TRBV3-2), the J gene TRBJ2-1, with 12 bases that match TRBD2. J was trimmed by 4 bases and V by 4 bases; bases with no gene match: 14. Germline loops: CDR1 LGHDT, CDR2 YNNKEL (reference sequence). This CDR3 is built from 19 residues. The CDR3 DNA reads as TGTGCCAGCAGCCGTAGGACTAGCGGGGTCCTGAGGGGATACAATGAGCAGTTCTTC. This encodes CASSRRTSGVLRGYNEQFF.

The chain has TRBV3-1 (or the pseudogene TRBV3-2) and TRBJ1-1; D is possibly TRBD1 (6 bases). Germline-derived CDR1 and CDR2 are LGHDT and YNNKEL (reference sequence). The CDR3 consists of 14 residues. Trimming removed 1 base from V and 7 bases from J, with 13 bases in between. For the CDR3, the DNA is TGTGCCAGCAGCCAAGTTAGGGGGGGAGGTGAAGCTTTCTTT. Translating gives CASSQVRGGGEAFF.

The chain links TRBV20-1 to TRBJ1-6, with D maybe TRBD1 (6 bases). There are 14 residues in the CDR3. Germline CDR1 is DFQATT and CDR2 is SNEGSKA (reference sequence). The ends were cut back, 3 bases at V and 5 bases at J, with 11 bases in the middle. The DNA of the CDR3 is TGCAGTGCTAGTGGGGGGGCGAATAATTCACCCCTCCACTTT. Encoded protein: CSASGGANNSPLHF.

The chain recombines TRBV29-1 with TRBJ1-2; TRBD1 is a possible D gene (5 bases). Per germline, CDR1 SQVTM and CDR2 ANQGSEA. The CDR3 is made up of 15 amino acids. V lost 2 bases to trimming and J lost 2 bases, with 15 bases between them. CDR3 DNA: TGCAGCGTTGAACAGGGATTAGGTCCAAACTATGGCTACACCTTC. Protein: CSVEQGLGPNYGYTF.

CDR3 loop: CASSLGEVGEKLFF. As DNA, the CDR3 is TGCGCCAGCAGCTTGGGGGAAGTCGGTGAAAAACTGTTTTTT. The chain employs TRBV5-1 and TRBJ1-4; D unclear. Per the germline V gene, CDR1 is SGHRS and CDR2 is YFSETQ. The CDR3 consists of 14 residues. V lost 0 bases and J lost 7, with 10 bases in between.

J is TRBJ1-2 and V is TRBV5-6, with 8 bases fitting TRBD1. Germline V gene data show CDR1 as SGHDT and CDR2 as YYEEEE. V gave up 1 base and J gave up 4 bases; unmatched junction bases: 3. The CDR3 sequence is 14 residues long. The CDR3 region has the DNA TGTGCCAGCAGCTTGACAGGGGGTACCTATGGCTACACCTTC. Amino acid sequence: CASSLTGGTYGYTF.

The chain combines TRBV13 with TRBJ1-1; no clear D gene. CDR3 length: 14 residues. The germline V gene has CDR1 PRHDT and CDR2 FYEKMQ (reference sequence). V lost 3 bases and J 0 bases, leaving 8 bases between the germline ends. The DNA for the CDR3 is TGTGCCAGCAGCTTTGGGCACATGAACACTGAAGCTTTCTTT. This sequence encodes CASSFGHMNTEAFF.

V is TRBV5-1 and J is TRBJ2-2; D is undetermined. The germline V gene has CDR1 SGHRS and CDR2 YFSETQ. V dropped 4 bases and J dropped 6 bases, with 7 bases sitting between them. CDR3 length equals 12 residues. The CDR3 is CASSIDAGELFF. The CDR3, as DNA: TGCGCCAGCAGCATAGACGCCGGGGAGCTGTTTTTT.

The chain couples TRBV2 to TRBJ2-1; 8 bases agree with TRBD1. V was pared by 7 bases and J by 0 bases, with 5 bases of the junction left unmatched. CDR1 SNHLY and CDR2 FYNNEI come from the germline V gene. There are 15 residues in the CDR3. The CDR3 DNA sequence: TGTGCCAGCAACAGGGACAGGAGCTCCTACAATGAGCAGTTCTTC. Its translation is CASNRDRSSYNEQFF.